This T cell receptor beta chain was sequenced during a study of T cell repertoires in cytomegalovirus infection. Study findings and constraints: There were carriers of CMV plus the relevant HLA, and cumulative public TCR beta family frequency identified them. There were HLA-C-restricted CMV-specific TCR beta clonotypes dominating the ex vivo response.

The CDR3 totals 14 residues. Germline CDR1 MNHEY, CDR2 SVGAGI. V dropped 5 bases and J dropped 4; count of bases not matched to a gene: 4. Comment on this clonotype: The antigen is not known.

MiXCR, applied by TCRdb to the reads, yields one record per CDR3 protein. The sample holds roughly 990,000 distinct CDR3 sequences, 31% seen once. This chain connects TRBV6-5 to TRBJ2-2, with 7 bases identical to TRBD1. This receptor was obtained from a human donor in good health (CMV status not recorded). Some clones in this sample may be carry-over from other donors' samples. Here the sequenced sample was cultured CD8+ T cells from PBMCs, taken from culture after CMV antigen stimulation. The CDR3 DNA follows: TGTGCCAGCAGTGGCTCAGGGGGCACCGGGGAGCTGTTTTTT. Amino acid sequence: CASSGSGGTGELFF.